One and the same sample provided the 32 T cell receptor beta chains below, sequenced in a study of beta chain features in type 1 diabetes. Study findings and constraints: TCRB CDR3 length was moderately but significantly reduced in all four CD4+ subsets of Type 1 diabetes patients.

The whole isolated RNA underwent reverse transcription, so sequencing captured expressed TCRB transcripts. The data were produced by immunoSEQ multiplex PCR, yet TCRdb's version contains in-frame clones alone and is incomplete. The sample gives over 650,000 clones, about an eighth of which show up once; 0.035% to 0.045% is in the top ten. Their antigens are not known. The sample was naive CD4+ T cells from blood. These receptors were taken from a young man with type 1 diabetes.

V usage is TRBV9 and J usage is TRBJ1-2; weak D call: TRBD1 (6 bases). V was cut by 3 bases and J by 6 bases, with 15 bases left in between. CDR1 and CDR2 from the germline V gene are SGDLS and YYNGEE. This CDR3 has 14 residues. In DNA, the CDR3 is TGTGCCAGCAGCGAAAACGAACAGGGTCATGGCTACACCTTC. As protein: CASSENEQGHGYTF.

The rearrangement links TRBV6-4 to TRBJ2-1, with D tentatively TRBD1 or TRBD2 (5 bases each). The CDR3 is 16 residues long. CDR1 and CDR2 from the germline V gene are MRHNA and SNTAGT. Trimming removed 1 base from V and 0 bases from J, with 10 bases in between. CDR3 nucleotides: TGTGCCAGCAGTGACTGGGGGACCAGCTCCTACAATGAGCAGTTCTTC. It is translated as CASSDWGTSSYNEQFF.

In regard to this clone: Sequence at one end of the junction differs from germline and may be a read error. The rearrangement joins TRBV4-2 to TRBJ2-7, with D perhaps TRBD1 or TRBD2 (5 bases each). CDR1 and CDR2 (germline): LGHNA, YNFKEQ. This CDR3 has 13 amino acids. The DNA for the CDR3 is TGTGCCAGCAGCCAAGATTTTGAGGGGTCTTTGGACTTC. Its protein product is CASSQDFEGSLDF.

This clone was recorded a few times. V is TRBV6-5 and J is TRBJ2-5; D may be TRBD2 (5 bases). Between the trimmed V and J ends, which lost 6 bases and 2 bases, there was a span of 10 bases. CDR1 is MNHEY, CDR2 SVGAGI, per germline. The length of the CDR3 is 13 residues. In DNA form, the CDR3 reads TGTGCCAGCAGCTTGTCGGGACAAGAGACCCAGTACTTC. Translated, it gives CASSLSGQETQYF.

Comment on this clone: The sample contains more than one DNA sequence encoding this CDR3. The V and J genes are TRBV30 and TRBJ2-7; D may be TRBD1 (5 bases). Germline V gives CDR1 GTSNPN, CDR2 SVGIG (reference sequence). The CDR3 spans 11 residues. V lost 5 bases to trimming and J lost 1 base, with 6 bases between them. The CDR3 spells CAWQGSYEQYF. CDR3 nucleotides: TGTGCCTGGCAGGGTTCCTACGAGCAGTACTTC.

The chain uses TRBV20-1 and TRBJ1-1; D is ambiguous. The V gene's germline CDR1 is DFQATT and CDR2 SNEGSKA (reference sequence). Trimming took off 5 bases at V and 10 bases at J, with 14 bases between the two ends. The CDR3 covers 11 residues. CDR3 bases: TGCAGTGCTGGGGTTACGAACGGAGCTTTCTTT. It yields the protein CSAGVTNGAFF.

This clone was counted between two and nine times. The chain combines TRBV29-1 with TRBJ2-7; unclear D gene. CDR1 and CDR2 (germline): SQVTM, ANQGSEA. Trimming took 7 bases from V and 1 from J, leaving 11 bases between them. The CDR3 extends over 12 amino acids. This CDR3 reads CSGVDGSYEQYF. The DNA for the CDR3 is TGCAGCGGGGTGGACGGTTCCTACGAGCAGTACTTC.

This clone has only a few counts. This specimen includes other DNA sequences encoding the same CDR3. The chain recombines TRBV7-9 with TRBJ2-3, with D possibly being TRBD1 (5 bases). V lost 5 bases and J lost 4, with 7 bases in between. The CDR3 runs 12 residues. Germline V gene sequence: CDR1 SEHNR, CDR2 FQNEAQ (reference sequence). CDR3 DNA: TGTGCCAGCAGCCAGGGTGCAGATACGCAGTATTTT. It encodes CASSQGADTQYF.

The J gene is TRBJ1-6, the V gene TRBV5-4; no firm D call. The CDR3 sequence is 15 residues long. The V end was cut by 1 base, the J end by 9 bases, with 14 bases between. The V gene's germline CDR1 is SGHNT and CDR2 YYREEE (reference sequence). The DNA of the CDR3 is TGTGCCAGCAGCTTGAAGGCGGCCCATGTTTCACCCCTCCACTTT. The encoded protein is CASSLKAAHVSPLHF.

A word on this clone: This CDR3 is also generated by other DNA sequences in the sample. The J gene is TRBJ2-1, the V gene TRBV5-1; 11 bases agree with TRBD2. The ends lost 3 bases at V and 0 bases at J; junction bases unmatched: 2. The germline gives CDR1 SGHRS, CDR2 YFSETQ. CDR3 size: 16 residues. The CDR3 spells CASSYLAGGSYNEQFF. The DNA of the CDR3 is TGCGCCAGCAGCTATCTAGCGGGGGGCTCCTACAATGAGCAGTTCTTC.

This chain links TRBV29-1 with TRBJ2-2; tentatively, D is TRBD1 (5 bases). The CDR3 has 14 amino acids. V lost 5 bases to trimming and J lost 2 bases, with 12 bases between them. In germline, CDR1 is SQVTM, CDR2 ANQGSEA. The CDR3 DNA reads TGCAGCGTTCGGAGACAGACAAACACCGGGGAGCTGTTTTTT. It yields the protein CSVRRQTNTGELFF.

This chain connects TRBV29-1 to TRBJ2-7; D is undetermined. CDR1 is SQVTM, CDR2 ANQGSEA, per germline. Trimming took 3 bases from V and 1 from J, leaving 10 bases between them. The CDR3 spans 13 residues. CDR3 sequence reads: CSVDSGGSYEQYF. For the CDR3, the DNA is TGCAGCGTTGATTCAGGTGGATCCTACGAGCAGTACTTC.

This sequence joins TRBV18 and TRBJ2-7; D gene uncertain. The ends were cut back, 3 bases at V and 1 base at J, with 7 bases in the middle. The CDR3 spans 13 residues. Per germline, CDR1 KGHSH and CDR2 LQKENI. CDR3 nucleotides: TGTGCCAGCTCACCTGGGGTATCCTACGAGCAGTACTTC. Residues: CASSPGVSYEQYF.

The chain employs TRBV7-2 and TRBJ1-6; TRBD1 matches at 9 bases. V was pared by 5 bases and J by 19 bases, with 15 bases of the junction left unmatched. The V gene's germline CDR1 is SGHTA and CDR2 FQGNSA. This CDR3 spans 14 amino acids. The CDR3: CASSQQGQGLTPHF. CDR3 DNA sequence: TGTGCCAGCAGCCAACAGGGACAGGGACTCACCCCACACTTT.

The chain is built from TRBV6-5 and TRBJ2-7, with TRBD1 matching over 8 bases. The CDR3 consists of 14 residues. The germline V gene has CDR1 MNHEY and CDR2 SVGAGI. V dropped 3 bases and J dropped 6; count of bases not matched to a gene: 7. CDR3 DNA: TGTGCCAGCAGTTATTCGACAGGGGTGGTCGAGCAGTACTTC. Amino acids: CASSYSTGVVEQYF.

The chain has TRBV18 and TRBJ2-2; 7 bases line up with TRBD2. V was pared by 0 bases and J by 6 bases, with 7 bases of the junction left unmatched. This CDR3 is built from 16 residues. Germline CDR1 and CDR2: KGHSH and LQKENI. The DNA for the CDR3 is TGTGCCAGCTCACCACCGGAAGGACTAGTGGCCGGGGAGCTGTTTTTT. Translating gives CASSPPEGLVAGELFF.

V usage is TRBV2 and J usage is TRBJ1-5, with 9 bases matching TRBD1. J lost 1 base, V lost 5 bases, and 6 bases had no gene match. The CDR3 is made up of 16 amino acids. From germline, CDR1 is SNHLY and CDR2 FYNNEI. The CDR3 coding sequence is TGTGCCAGCAGTACAGGGGGCGGGCTGAGCAATCAGCCCCAGCATTTT. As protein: CASSTGGGLSNQPQHF. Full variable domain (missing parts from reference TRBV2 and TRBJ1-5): EPEVTQTPSHQVTQMGQEVILRCVPISNHLYFYWYRQILGQKVEFLVSFYNNEISEKSEIFDDQFSVERPDGSNFTLKIRSTKLEDSAMYFCASSTGGGLSNQPQHFGDGTRLSIL.

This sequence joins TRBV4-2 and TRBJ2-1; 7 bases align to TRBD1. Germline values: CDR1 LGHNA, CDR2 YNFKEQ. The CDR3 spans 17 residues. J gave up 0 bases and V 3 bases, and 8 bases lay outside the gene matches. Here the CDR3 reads CASSQGTDRASYNEQFF. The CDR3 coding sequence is TGTGCCAGCAGCCAGGGGACAGACAGAGCCTCCTACAATGAGCAGTTCTTC.

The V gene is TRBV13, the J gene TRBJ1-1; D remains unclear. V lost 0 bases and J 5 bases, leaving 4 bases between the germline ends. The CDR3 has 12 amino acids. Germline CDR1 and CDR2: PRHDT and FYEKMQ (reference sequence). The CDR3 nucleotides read TGTGCCAGCAGCTTAGGGGTGACTGAAGCTTTCTTT. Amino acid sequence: CASSLGVTEAFF.

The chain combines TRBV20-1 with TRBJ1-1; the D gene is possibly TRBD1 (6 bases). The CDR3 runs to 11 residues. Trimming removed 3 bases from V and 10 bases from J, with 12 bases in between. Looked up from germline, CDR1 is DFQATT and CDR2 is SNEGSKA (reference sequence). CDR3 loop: CSASKSQGAFF. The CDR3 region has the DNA TGCAGTGCTAGTAAATCACAGGGAGCTTTCTTT.

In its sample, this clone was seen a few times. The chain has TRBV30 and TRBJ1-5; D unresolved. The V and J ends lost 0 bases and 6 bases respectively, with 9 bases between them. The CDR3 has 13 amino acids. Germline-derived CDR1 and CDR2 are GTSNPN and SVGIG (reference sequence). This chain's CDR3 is CAWSVWLGQPQHF. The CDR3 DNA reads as TGTGCCTGGAGTGTGTGGCTTGGTCAGCCCCAGCATTTT.

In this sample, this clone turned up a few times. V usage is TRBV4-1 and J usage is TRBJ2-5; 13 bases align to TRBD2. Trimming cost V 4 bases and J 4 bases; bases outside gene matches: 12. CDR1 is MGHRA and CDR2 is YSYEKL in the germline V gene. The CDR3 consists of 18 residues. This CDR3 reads CASSPIPGLAGKGETQYF. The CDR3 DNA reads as TGCGCCAGCAGCCCCATACCGGGACTAGCGGGAAAGGGAGAGACCCAGTACTTC.

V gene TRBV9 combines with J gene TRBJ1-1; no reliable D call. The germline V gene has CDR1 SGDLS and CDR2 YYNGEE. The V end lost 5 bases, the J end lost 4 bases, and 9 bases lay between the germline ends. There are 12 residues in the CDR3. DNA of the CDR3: TGTGCCAGCAGGCCCGTAGGCACTGAAGCTTTCTTT. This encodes CASRPVGTEAFF.

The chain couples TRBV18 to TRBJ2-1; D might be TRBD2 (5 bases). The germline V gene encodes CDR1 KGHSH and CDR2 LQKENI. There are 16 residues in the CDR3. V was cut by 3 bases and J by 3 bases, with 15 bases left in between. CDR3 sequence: CASSPSGANVYNEQFF. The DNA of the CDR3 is TGTGCCAGCTCACCCAGCGGAGCTAACGTCTACAATGAGCAGTTCTTC.

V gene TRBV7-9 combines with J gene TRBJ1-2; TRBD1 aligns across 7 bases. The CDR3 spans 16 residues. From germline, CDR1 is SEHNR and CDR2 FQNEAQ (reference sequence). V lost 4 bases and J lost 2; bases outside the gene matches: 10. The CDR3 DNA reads TGTGCCAGCAGCTCCGAGCGGGACAGAGACAACTATGGCTACACCTTC. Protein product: CASSSERDRDNYGYTF.

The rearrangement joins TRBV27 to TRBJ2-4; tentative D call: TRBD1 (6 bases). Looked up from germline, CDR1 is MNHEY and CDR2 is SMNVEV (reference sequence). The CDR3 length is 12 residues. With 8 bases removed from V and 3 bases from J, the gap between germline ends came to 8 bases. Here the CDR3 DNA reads TGTGCCAGCTCAGGGGTCAAAAACATTCAGTACTTC. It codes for CASSGVKNIQYF.

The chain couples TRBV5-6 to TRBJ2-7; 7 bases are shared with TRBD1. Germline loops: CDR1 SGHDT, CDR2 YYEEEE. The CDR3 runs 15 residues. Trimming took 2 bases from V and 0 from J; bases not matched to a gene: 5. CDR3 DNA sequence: TGTGCCAGCAGCTTTCTCGACAGGGACTCCTACGAGCAGTACTTC. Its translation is CASSFLDRDSYEQYF.

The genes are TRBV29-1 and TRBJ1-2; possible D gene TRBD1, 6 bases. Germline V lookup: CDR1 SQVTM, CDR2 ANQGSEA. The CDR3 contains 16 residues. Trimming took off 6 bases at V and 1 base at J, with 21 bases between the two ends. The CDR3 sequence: CSVIEAGANLNYGYTF. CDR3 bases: TGCAGCGTAATTGAGGCAGGGGCCAACCTTAACTATGGCTACACCTTC.

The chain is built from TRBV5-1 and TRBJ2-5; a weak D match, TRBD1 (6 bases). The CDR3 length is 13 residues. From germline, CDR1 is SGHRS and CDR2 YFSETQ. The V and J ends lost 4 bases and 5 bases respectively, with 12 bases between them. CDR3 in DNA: TGCGCCAGCAGCCTGGACAGAGCTGAGACCCAGTACTTC. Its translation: CASSLDRAETQYF. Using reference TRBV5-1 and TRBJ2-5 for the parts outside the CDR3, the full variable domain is KAGVTQTPRYLIKTRGQQVTLSCSPISGHRSVSWYQQTPGQGLQFLFEYFSETQRNKGNFPGRFSGRQFSNSRSEMNVSTLELGDSALYLCASSLDRAETQYFGPGTRLLVL.

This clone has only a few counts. CDR3 nucleotides: TGTGCCAGCAGCCCCCACGAGACAGATACGCAGTATTTT. Protein product: CASSPHETDTQYF. V and J are TRBV9 and TRBJ2-3; no firm D call. This CDR3 is built from 13 residues. Trimming took 4 bases from V and 3 from J, leaving 9 bases between them. Germline V gives CDR1 SGDLS, CDR2 YYNGEE.

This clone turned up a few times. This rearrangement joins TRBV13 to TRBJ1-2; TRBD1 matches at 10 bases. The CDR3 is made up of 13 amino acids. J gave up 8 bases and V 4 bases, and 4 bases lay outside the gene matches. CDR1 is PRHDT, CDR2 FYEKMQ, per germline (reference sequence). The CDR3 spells CASSSRDRGGYTF. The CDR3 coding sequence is TGTGCCAGCAGCTCGAGGGACAGGGGAGGCTACACCTTC. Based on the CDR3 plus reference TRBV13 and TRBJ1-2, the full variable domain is AAGVIQSPRHLIKEKRETATLKCYPIPRHDTVYWYQQGPGQDPQFLISFYEKMQSDKGSIPDRFSAQQFSDYHSELNMSSLELGDSALYFCASSSRDRGGYTFGSGTRLTVV.

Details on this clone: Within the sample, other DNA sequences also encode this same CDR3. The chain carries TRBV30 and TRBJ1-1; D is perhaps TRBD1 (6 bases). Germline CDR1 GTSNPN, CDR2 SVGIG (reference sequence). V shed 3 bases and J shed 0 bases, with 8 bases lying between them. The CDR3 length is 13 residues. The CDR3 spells CAWSRGLNTEAFF. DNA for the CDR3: TGTGCCTGGAGCAGGGGATTGAACACTGAAGCTTTCTTT.